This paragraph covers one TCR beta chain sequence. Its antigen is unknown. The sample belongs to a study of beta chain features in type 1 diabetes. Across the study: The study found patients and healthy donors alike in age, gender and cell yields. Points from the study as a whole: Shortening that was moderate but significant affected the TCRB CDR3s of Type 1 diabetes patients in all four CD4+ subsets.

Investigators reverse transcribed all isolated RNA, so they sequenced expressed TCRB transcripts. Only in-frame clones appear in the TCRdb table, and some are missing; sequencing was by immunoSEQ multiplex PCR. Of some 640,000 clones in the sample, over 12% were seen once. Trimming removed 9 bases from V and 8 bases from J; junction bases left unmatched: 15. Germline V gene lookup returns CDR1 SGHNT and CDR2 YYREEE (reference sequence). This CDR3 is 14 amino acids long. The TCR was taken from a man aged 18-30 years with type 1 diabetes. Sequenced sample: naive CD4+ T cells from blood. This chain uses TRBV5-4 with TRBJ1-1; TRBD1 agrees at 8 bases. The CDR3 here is CATDVPGQDQEAFF. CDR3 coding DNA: TGTGCCACCGACGTGCCGGGACAGGATCAAGAAGCTTTCTTT.